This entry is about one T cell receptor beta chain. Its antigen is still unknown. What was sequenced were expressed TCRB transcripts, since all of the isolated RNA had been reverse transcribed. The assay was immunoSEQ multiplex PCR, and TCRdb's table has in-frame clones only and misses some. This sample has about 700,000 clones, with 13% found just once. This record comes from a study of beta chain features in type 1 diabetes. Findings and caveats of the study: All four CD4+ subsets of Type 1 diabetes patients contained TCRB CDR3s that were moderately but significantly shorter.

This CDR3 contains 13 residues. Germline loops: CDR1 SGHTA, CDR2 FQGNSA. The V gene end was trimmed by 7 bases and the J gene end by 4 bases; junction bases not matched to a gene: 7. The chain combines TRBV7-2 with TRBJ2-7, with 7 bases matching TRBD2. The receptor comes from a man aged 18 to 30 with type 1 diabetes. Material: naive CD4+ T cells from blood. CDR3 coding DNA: TGTGCCAGCAACGCGGGACTACTGTACGAGCAGTACTTC. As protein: CASNAGLLYEQYF.